These 23 T cell receptor beta chains were sequenced from one sample in a study of cytomegalovirus exposure and HLA in healthy donors. 60 Vbeta and 13 Jbeta primers were used in PCR. Data came from immunoSEQ multiplex PCR; TCRdb stores just in-frame clones and leaves some out. This table holds 200,000 or so clones, around 82% found once. Sequencing was performed on PBMCs. These receptors all come from a boy aged 10-17 years in good health and CMV-seronegative.

The chain employs TRBV6-5 and TRBJ1-1; D not certain. V lost 0 bases and J 8 bases, leaving 4 bases between the germline ends. The CDR3 is 11 amino acids. From germline, CDR1 is MNHEY and CDR2 SVGAGI. The CDR3 bases are TGTGCCAGCAGTTACTCCCGGGAAGCTTTCTTT. Translating gives CASSYSREAFF.

V usage is TRBV7-2 and J usage is TRBJ2-5, with 7 positions matching TRBD2. Germline V gene data show CDR1 as SGHTA and CDR2 as FQGNSA. Unmatched junction bases numbered 4, after V lost 5 bases and J lost 1 base. The CDR3 consists of 14 residues. Here the CDR3 reads CASSQTSAQETQYF. CDR3 DNA sequence: TGTGCCAGCAGCCAAACTAGCGCCCAAGAGACCCAGTACTTC.

J is TRBJ2-7 and V is TRBV2; D uncertain. This CDR3 has 12 amino acids. CDR1 is SNHLY and CDR2 is FYNNEI in the germline V gene. V lost 11 bases and J lost 3, with 14 bases in between. The CDR3 sequence is CACINPLYEQYF. CDR3 DNA sequence: TGTGCCTGTATAAACCCACTCTACGAGCAGTACTTC.

Comment on this clone: Within the sample, other DNA sequences also encode this same CDR3. The chain has TRBV30 and TRBJ1-2, with no clear D. The CDR3 runs to 14 residues. Germline-derived CDR1 and CDR2 are GTSNPN and SVGIG (reference sequence). With 0 bases removed from V and 8 bases from J, the gap between germline ends came to 16 bases. For the CDR3, the DNA is TGTGCCTGGAGTGTAACCGGGATGCGGTACGGCTACACCTTC. This translates into CAWSVTGMRYGYTF.

The rearrangement uses TRBV6-5 and TRBJ1-2; D gene unclear. Germline V gene data show CDR1 as MNHEY and CDR2 as SVGAGI. The CDR3 totals 13 residues. The V end was cut by 6 bases, the J end by 0 bases, with 8 bases between. CDR3 sequence (DNA): TGTGCCAGCAGCCTACTGTCTAACTATGGCTACACCTTC. This gives the protein CASSLLSNYGYTF.

The chain recombines TRBV30 with TRBJ2-2; a possible D gene is TRBD2 (5 bases). CDR1 is GTSNPN and CDR2 is SVGIG in the germline V gene (reference sequence). The CDR3 is 15 residues long. Trimming stripped 0 bases from V and 7 bases from J, with 15 bases between. In nucleotides, the CDR3 is TGTGCCTGGAGTGTACTGGGGAGACGCAGCGGGGAGCTGTTTTTT. This codes for CAWSVLGRRSGELFF.

The rearrangement links TRBV6-1 to TRBJ1-2; 8 bases align to TRBD1. V was clipped by 4 bases and J by 2 bases; unmatched bases: 6. The length of the CDR3 is 15 residues. Per germline, CDR1 MNHNS and CDR2 SASEGT. The CDR3 nucleotides are TGTGCCAGCAGTGGGGCCAGGGGGCTCAACTATGGCTACACCTTC. It specifies CASSGARGLNYGYTF.

The chain links TRBV30 to TRBJ2-5; TRBD2 aligns across 7 bases. The germline CDR1 and CDR2 sequences are GTSNPN and SVGIG (reference sequence). V lost 3 bases and J lost 13; bases outside the gene matches: 8. The CDR3 has 11 amino acids. The CDR3 loop reads CAWSGPGGGYF. CDR3 DNA sequence: TGTGCCTGGAGCGGACCGGGAGGTGGGTACTTC.

This clone was counted a few times. The chain has TRBV7-3 and TRBJ2-5; maybe TRBD1 (6 bases). The germline V gene encodes CDR1 SGHTA and CDR2 FQGTGA. The CDR3 sequence is 16 residues long. The V end lost 6 bases, the J end lost 0 bases, and 17 bases lay between the germline ends. The CDR3 reads CASSSGGLSYQETQYF. Here the CDR3 DNA reads TGTGCCAGCAGTTCTGGGGGCCTATCATACCAAGAGACCCAGTACTTC.

The gene calls are TRBV4-1 and TRBJ2-3; 10 bases fit TRBD2. V lost 3 bases to trimming and J lost 3 bases; unmatched junction nucleotides: 6. This CDR3 has 16 residues. The germline CDR1 and CDR2 sequences are MGHRA and YSYEKL. The CDR3: CASSQRAGGPTDTQYF. In nucleotides, the CDR3 is TGCGCCAGCAGCCAGCGAGCGGGGGGGCCGACAGATACGCAGTATTTT.

The rearrangement joins TRBV28 to TRBJ2-3, with D possibly matching TRBD2 (5 bases). The CDR3 totals 17 residues. Germline V lookup: CDR1 MDHEN, CDR2 SYDVKM. The germline V and J ends were trimmed by 5 bases and 0 bases, with 18 bases remaining between them. The CDR3 protein is CASSPLSQAGSTDTQYF. DNA for the CDR3: TGTGCCAGCAGTCCTCTTTCCCAGGCGGGTAGCACAGATACGCAGTATTTT.

J is TRBJ2-7 and V is TRBV7-2; 15 bases are shared with TRBD2. J gave up 5 bases and V 0 bases, and 17 bases lay outside the gene matches. Germline V gene lookup returns CDR1 SGHTA and CDR2 FQGNSA. The CDR3 contains 21 residues. The chain's CDR3 is CASSLAPLLKPGLAGGDEQYF. CDR3 DNA sequence: TGTGCCAGCAGCTTAGCCCCGCTCCTCAAACCGGGACTAGCGGGGGGAGACGAGCAGTACTTC.

The chain links TRBV30 to TRBJ1-1, with TRBD1 matching 7 bases. J lost 2 bases, V lost 2 bases, and 11 bases had no gene match. The CDR3 runs 16 residues. Germline assignment: CDR1 GTSNPN and CDR2 SVGIG (reference sequence). For the CDR3, the DNA is TGTGCCTGGAGTCGCCGGGACAGCATATTAAACACTGAAGCTTTCTTT. Its protein is CAWSRRDSILNTEAFF. Drawing the rest from reference TRBV30 and TRBJ1-1, the complete variable domain is SQTIHQWPATLVQPVGSPLSLECTVEGTSNPNLYWYRQAAGRGLQLLFYSVGIGQISSEVPQNLSASRPQDRQFILSSKKLLLSDSGFYLCAWSRRDSILNTEAFFGQGTRLTVV.

The rearrangement links TRBV5-6 to TRBJ1-1; weak D call: TRBD1 (5 bases). The CDR3 consists of 12 residues. The V gene's germline CDR1 is SGHDT and CDR2 YYEEEE. The germline V and J ends were trimmed by 4 bases and 5 bases, with 9 bases remaining between them. In DNA, the CDR3 is TGTGCCAGCAGCATGGGGCTTACTGAAGCTTTCTTT. Its translation: CASSMGLTEAFF.

J is TRBJ1-4 and V is TRBV7-8, with TRBD1 as a possible D gene (6 bases). The V gene's germline CDR1 is SGHVS and CDR2 FQNEAQ. V gave up 5 bases and J gave up 8 bases, with 9 bases separating them. This CDR3 is built from 12 residues. The DNA of the CDR3 is TGTGCCAGCAGCATCGGACAGGAAAAACTGTTTTTT. Encoded protein: CASSIGQEKLFF.

This chain links TRBV1 with TRBJ2-4; the table's D call of TRBD1 was not tested on the DNA. TRBV1 is designated a pseudogene. The CDR3 totals 19 residues. In DNA form, the CDR3 reads TGCACCAGCAGCCACCGTACCCGTCAGGGGTTGGGTGCCAAAAACATTCAGTACTTC. It specifies CTSSHRTRQGLGAKNIQYF.

The chain joins TRBV7-2 to TRBJ2-7; possibly TRBD2 for D (6 bases). Germline V lookup: CDR1 SGHTA, CDR2 FQGNSA. This CDR3 comprises 16 residues. V dropped 1 base and J dropped 7 bases, with 20 bases sitting between them. The DNA for the CDR3 is TGTGCCAGCAGCTTAGAAGCGTCGAGACTAGTGGGTGAGCAGTACTTC. This translates into CASSLEASRLVGEQYF.

The rearrangement links TRBV5-5 to TRBJ1-2; D is undetermined. The V end lost 0 bases, the J end lost 8 bases, and 23 bases lay between the germline ends. The CDR3 sequence is 17 residues long. From germline, CDR1 is SGHKS and CDR2 YYEKEE (reference sequence). The CDR3 loop reads CASSLGESRMLVWGYTF. The CDR3 DNA reads as TGTGCCAGCAGCTTGGGGGAGTCCAGGATGTTGGTGTGGGGCTACACCTTC.

In its sample, this clone was seen once. The chain carries TRBV4-3 and TRBJ2-1, with a tentative D call TRBD2 (5 bases). CDR1 and CDR2 (germline): LGHNA, YSLEER. CDR3 length: 14 residues. V was pared by 1 base and J by 10 bases, with 14 bases between. CDR3 region: CASSQGPRVGEQFF. The CDR3 region has the DNA TGCGCCAGCAGCCAAGGCCCGAGGGTTGGGGAGCAGTTCTTC.

A remark on this clone: Germline is not matched at one junction end, which may reflect a read error. Distinct nucleotide sequences in the sample also encode this CDR3. V usage is TRBV2 and J usage is TRBJ2-7; 7 positions match TRBD1. Germline lookup yields CDR1 SNHLY and CDR2 FYNNEI. This CDR3 is built from 14 residues. The CDR3 coding sequence is TGTGCCAGCAGTGAAGCGGGAACAGGGGCAAATATATGGTTC. Translated: CASSEAGTGANIWF.

V usage is TRBV28 and J usage is TRBJ2-7; a possible D gene is TRBD1 (6 bases). The germline V and J ends were trimmed by 6 bases and 9 bases, with 15 bases remaining between them. The germline gives CDR1 MDHEN, CDR2 SYDVKM. The CDR3 is made up of 12 amino acids. Here the CDR3 reads CASSNLRGGQYF. CDR3 sequence (DNA): TGTGCCAGCAGCAACCTCAGGGGCGGGCAGTACTTC.

The chain joins TRBV6-6 to TRBJ2-2; unclear D gene. Germline assignment: CDR1 MNHNY and CDR2 SVGAGI (reference sequence). V lost 7 bases and J 5 bases, leaving 8 bases between the germline ends. The CDR3 is made up of 12 amino acids. CDR3 loop: CASTVGTGELFF. As DNA, the CDR3 is TGTGCCAGCACTGTCGGGACCGGGGAGCTGTTTTTT.

V and J are TRBV6-1 and TRBJ2-7; 11 bases fit TRBD2. With V trimmed by 4 bases and J by 6 bases, 8 bases remained unmatched. This CDR3 is 15 amino acids long. Germline V gene lookup returns CDR1 MNHNS and CDR2 SASEGT. DNA of the CDR3: TGTGCCAGCAGTGGATATTCCGGGACTAGCGGCGAGCAGTACTTC. This translates into CASSGYSGTSGEQYF.